A single sample gave rise to the 3 T cell receptor beta chains below, sequenced in a study of patients and donors after allogeneic stem cell transplantation. TCRdb re-analysed the RT-PCR reads in MiXCR, keeping a single row per CDR3 protein. In the table there are 800,000 to 1,000,000 distinct CDR3 sequences, 18% of which are singletons. The sequencing sample was made of blood, either unsorted or a sorted T cell fraction (not recorded which). The source is a human donor who was either an allogeneic HSCT recipient or a stem cell or donor lymphocyte infusion donor (not recorded which). It is not recorded whose cells these are; they may come from a transplant donor.

J is TRBJ2-3 and V is TRBV10-3, with D possibly TRBD1 on 6 matching bases. Trimming removed 0 bases from V and 1 base from J, with 17 bases in between. CDR3 size: 18 residues. Germline-derived CDR1 and CDR2 are ENHRY and SYGVKD. CDR3 sequence reads: CAISESNRDKGRTDTQYF. CDR3 sequence (DNA): TGTGCCATCAGTGAGTCCAACAGGGATAAGGGCCGCACAGATACGCAGTATTTT.

V is TRBV27 and J is TRBJ2-7; D is unclear. The V and J ends lost 5 bases and 2 bases respectively, with 13 bases between them. CDR1 is MNHEY and CDR2 is SMNVEV in the germline V gene (reference sequence). This CDR3 is 14 amino acids long. In nucleotides, the CDR3 is TGTGCCAGCAGTCCCTATAAAAAGACCTACGAGCAGTACTTC. Translating it yields CASSPYKKTYEQYF.

The gene calls are TRBV20-1 and TRBJ1-3, with TRBD1 matching over 9 bases. V was clipped by 8 bases and J by 3 bases; unmatched bases: 11. Germline-derived CDR1 and CDR2 are DFQATT and SNEGSKA (reference sequence). The CDR3 is made up of 15 amino acids. The CDR3 region has the DNA TGCAGTTCGCGAATAACAGGGGGCGGTGGAAACACCATATATTTT. Translated: CSSRITGGGGNTIYF.